This T cell receptor (beta chain) derives from a study of human T cells and chemical hapten exposure. Findings of the study overall: Positively correlated with patch test score were the counts of PT1 expanded TCRs.

Noted time point: pre-sensitization, week 0. Specified treatment: therapeutic diphenylcyclopropenone sensitization with weekly scalp DPC. Blood draws came before every patch-test application. Those who donated were patients with alopecia, 18 to 70 years of age, and suitable for DPC. This clonotype has at least ten counts. The antigen remains undetermined. The study used a library that attached unique molecular identifiers to individual cDNA molecules. From the RACE reads, TCRdb called clonotypes with MiXCR, one entry per CDR3 protein. The data show approximately 79,000 distinct CDR3 sequences, around 7.9% seen once. The source material was whole blood, sampled in connection with sensitization to the hapten diphenylcyclopropenone (DPC). The source is a man aged 35-49 years with alopecia areata. Some clones in this sample may be carry-over from other donors' samples.

CDR3 protein: CASSPQQGAAGNSPLHF. The CDR3, as DNA: TGTGCCAGCAGTCCCCAACAGGGGGCGGCGGGAAATTCACCCCTCCACTTT. The chain carries TRBV12-3 or TRBV12-4 and TRBJ1-6; 9 bases match TRBD1. The V segment lost 5 bases and the J segment 7 bases; nucleotides outside the gene matches: 12. This CDR3 is built from 17 residues.